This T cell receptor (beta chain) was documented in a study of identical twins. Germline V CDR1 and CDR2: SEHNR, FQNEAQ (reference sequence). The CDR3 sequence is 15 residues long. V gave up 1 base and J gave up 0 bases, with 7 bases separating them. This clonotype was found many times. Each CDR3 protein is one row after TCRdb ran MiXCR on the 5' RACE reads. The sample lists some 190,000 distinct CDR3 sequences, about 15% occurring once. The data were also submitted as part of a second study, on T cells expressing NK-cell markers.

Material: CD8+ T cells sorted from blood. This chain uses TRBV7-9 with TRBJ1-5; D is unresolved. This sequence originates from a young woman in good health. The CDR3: CASSLDWASNQPQHF. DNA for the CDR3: TGTGCCAGCAGCTTAGATTGGGCTAGCAATCAGCCCCAGCATTTT.